The 9 T cell receptor beta chains below were found in one sample sequenced in a study of blood T cell repertoires in COVID-19. Libraries were prepared by immunoSEQ multiplex PCR; TCRdb keeps only in-frame clonotypes and omits some of them. The sample lists 150,000 to 200,000 clones; around 80% were seen once. Material for sequencing was PBMCs or T cells enriched from blood (not recorded which). All receptors derive from a woman aged 45-60 years with acute COVID-19.

The chain links TRBV6-4 to TRBJ2-5; TRBD2 matches at 14 bases. The CDR3 contains 16 residues. CDR1 and CDR2 (germline): MRHNA, SNTAGT. The trim removed 2 bases at V and 2 bases at J, leaving 1 base unmatched. The CDR3: CASSDGTSGGQETQYF. CDR3 nucleotides: TGTGCCAGCAGTGACGGGACTAGCGGGGGACAAGAGACCCAGTACTTC.

On this clone: This specimen includes other DNA sequences encoding the same CDR3. This sequence joins TRBV11-2 and TRBJ1-1; a weak D match, TRBD1 (6 bases). Germline V CDR1 and CDR2: SGHAT, FQNNGV. The V end was cut by 5 bases, the J end by 5 bases, with 15 bases between. The CDR3 runs 14 residues. DNA of the CDR3: TGTGCCAGCAGCCTCCAGGGGATTCGGACTGAAGCTTTCTTT. It specifies CASSLQGIRTEAFF.

This chain connects TRBV6-2 or TRBV6-3 to TRBJ1-2, with TRBD1 matching 10 bases. The length of the CDR3 is 16 residues. V was clipped by 6 bases and J by 4 bases; unmatched bases: 11. Germline lookup yields CDR1 MNHEY and CDR2 SVGEGT. CDR3 nucleotides: TGTGCCAGCAGCCCCGGACAGGGGGGCGGATCCTATGGCTACACCTTC. Protein: CASSPGQGGGSYGYTF.

This sequence joins TRBV28 and TRBJ1-2; D unclear. Trimming left V 1 base short and J 8 bases short, with 8 bases between. The germline gives CDR1 MDHEN, CDR2 SYDVKM. This CDR3 region has 12 residues. The CDR3 DNA follows: TGTGCCAGCAGTTTATACAGCCTGGGCTACACCTTC. Translating it yields CASSLYSLGYTF.

This chain connects TRBV7-2 to TRBJ2-3, with D possibly matching TRBD2 (6 bases). The V and J ends lost 1 base and 2 bases respectively, with 19 bases between them. This CDR3 is built from 18 residues. Looked up from germline, CDR1 is SGHTA and CDR2 is FQGNSA. The CDR3 DNA follows: TGTGCCAGCAGCTTAGAAACTAGCCCAGCGGGTCTCACAGATACGCAGTATTTT. Protein: CASSLETSPAGLTDTQYF.

V usage is TRBV5-5 and J usage is TRBJ1-2, with 7 bases aligning to TRBD1. Germline V gene sequence: CDR1 SGHKS, CDR2 YYEKEE (reference sequence). The CDR3 runs 12 residues. Losses at the gene ends were 4 bases for V and 8 bases for J; bases not matched to a gene: 5. CDR3: CASSDRQGGYTF. CDR3 sequence (DNA): TGTGCCAGCAGCGACCGACAGGGCGGCTACACCTTC.

As to this clone: The identical CDR3 is also encoded by other nucleotide sequences in the sample. The chain recombines TRBV6-5 with TRBJ1-3; D not certain. This CDR3 contains 14 residues. The V end was cut by 7 bases, the J end by 0 bases, with 10 bases between. Germline assignment: CDR1 MNHEY and CDR2 SVGAGI. In DNA form, the CDR3 reads TGTGCCAGCACCGAAGGGAGCTCTGGAAACACCATATATTTT. This sequence encodes CASTEGSSGNTIYF.

The rearrangement uses TRBV19 and TRBJ1-4; tentatively, D is TRBD1 (6 bases). The CDR3 spans 19 residues. CDR1 LNHDA and CDR2 SQIVND come from the germline V gene (reference sequence). Trimming removed 5 bases from V and 2 bases from J, with 24 bases in between. DNA for the CDR3: TGTGCCAGTAGTCCGTCCCTGGGGACATCTTACGGCACTAATGAAAAACTGTTTTTT. Encoded protein: CASSPSLGTSYGTNEKLFF.

The chain uses TRBV5-1 and TRBJ1-5; D is undetermined. Trimming cost V 0 bases and J 3 bases, with 10 bases left between them. The germline gives CDR1 SGHRS, CDR2 YFSETQ. CDR3 size: 15 residues. This chain's CDR3 is CASSLGIGDNQPQHF. As DNA, the CDR3 is TGCGCCAGCAGCTTGGGAATTGGAGACAATCAGCCCCAGCATTTT.